The 3 T cell receptor beta chains reported below all come from one sample, sequenced in a study of cytomegalovirus exposure and HLA in healthy donors. 13 Jbeta primers and 60 Vbeta primers were used for the PCR. Method: immunoSEQ multiplex PCR; TCRdb's copy keeps in-frame clones and lacks some. The sample lists roughly 190,000 clones, around 88% seen once, with approximately 1.8% in the top ten. The specimen sequenced was PBMCs. These receptors were obtained from a man aged 40-50 years in good health and CMV-seropositive.

As regards this clone: The sample carries other DNA sequences with the same CDR3. The rearrangement links TRBV7-9 to TRBJ2-3; D perhaps matches TRBD1 (5 bases). Deletions cut 1 base from V and 2 bases from J, with 10 bases between. In germline, CDR1 is SEHNR, CDR2 FQNEAQ (reference sequence). This CDR3 is built from 15 residues. The CDR3 DNA is TGTGCCAGCAGCTTAGGCCAGGGTGCCACAGATACGCAGTATTTT. Translating it yields CASSLGQGATDTQYF.

The chain links TRBV14 to TRBJ2-2, with TRBD1 matching over 7 bases. Per germline, CDR1 SGHDN and CDR2 FVKESK. V shed 1 base and J 5 bases; nucleotides not matched to a gene: 4. The CDR3 extends over 15 amino acids. CDR3 sequence: CASSQGQGRTGELFF. The CDR3 DNA is TGTGCCAGCAGCCAAGGACAGGGCCGAACCGGGGAGCTGTTTTTT.

The genes are TRBV4-2 and TRBJ2-7, with TRBD2 matching 14 bases. Germline V gene lookup returns CDR1 LGHNA and CDR2 YNFKEQ. The CDR3 covers 16 residues. The ends lost 1 base at V and 9 bases at J; junction bases unmatched: 8. CDR3 DNA sequence: TGTGCCAGCAGCCAAGGATCGGGACTAGCGGGAGACGTGCAGTACTTC. Translating it yields CASSQGSGLAGDVQYF.